This is a list of T cell receptor beta chains from one sample in a study of blood T cells in healthy people across ages. TCRdb ran MiXCR on the 5' RACE reads and lists one entry per CDR3 protein. The sample shows around 1.5 million distinct CDR3 sequences, 42% of them seen only once. Sequencing used blood. The receptors originated from a woman aged 18-35 years in good health. Each CDR3 is given with its conserved first and last residue. Each record gives: D gene, clone size, J gene, V gene, CDR3 DNA, CDR3 protein. The D gene is left open where the match is weak. For some rows the clone size is stated as once, few or many, or as a class when expanded; others skip it.

TRBD2 | NA | TRBJ2-7 | TRBV29-1 | TGCAGCGTTCCGGGCCGAGCGGGGAGGGACGAGCAGTACTTC | CSVPGRAGRDEQYF
TRBD2 | few | TRBJ2-5 | TRBV3-1 | TGTGCCAGCAGCCTAGCGGGAGGGGAACAAGAGACCCAGTACTTC | CASSLAGGEQETQYF
NA | NA | TRBJ1-2 | TRBV20-1 | TGCAGTGCTAGAGATCCCACACCCCCGGGCTACACCTTC | CSARDPTPPGYTF
NA | NA | TRBJ2-5 | TRBV20-1 | TGCAGTGCGAGTCAATTGGGCCTATTCCAAGAGACCCAGTACTTC | CSASQLGLFQETQYF
NA | NA | TRBJ1-1 | TRBV6-1 | TGTGCCAGCAGTGACGTCCTGAACACTGAAGCTTTCTTT | CASSDVLNTEAFF
NA | NA | TRBJ1-5 | TRBV5-1 | TGCGCCAGCAGCTTGGGGATACAGGGATCAGGACAGCCCCAGCATTTT | CASSLGIQGSGQPQHF
TRBD2 | NA | TRBJ2-3 | TRBV20-1 | TGCAGCCAGCGGGACTCAGGCACAGATACGCAGTATTTT | CSQRDSGTDTQYF
TRBD1 | NA | TRBJ2-5 | TRBV20-1 | TGCAGTGCTACAGGGGGCAAAGGCAATGAGCAGTACTTC | CSATGGKGNEQYF
NA | many | TRBJ2-7 | TRBV5-1 | TGTGCCAGCAGCTTCACGGGATCCTACGAGCAGTACTTC | CASSFTGSYEQYF
NA | few | TRBJ2-1 | TRBV2 | TGTGCCAGCGCCCCACAGGGAATAAGATCCTACAATGAGCAGTTCTTC | CASAPQGIRSYNEQFF
NA | NA | TRBJ2-7 | TRBV21-1 | TGTGCCAGCGGCCCCTGGACTGAAGCGGGCCTAAGCTCCTACGAGCAGTACTTC | CASGPWTEAGLSSYEQYF
NA | NA | TRBJ1-1 | TRBV3-1 | TGTGCCAGCAGCCAAGTGGGGGATCAGACTGAAGCTTTCTTT | CASSQVGDQTEAFF
NA | NA | TRBJ2-3 | TRBV5-1 | TGCGCCAGCAGCGTGAGGAGGGACGATACGCAGTATTTT | CASSVRRDDTQYF
TRBD2 | few | TRBJ2-5 | TRBV6-2/TRBV6-3 | TGTGCCAGCAGTTACTCGGGACTAGCGGGTCAACCTCAAGAGACCCAGTACTTC | CASSYSGLAGQPQETQYF
TRBD2 | NA | TRBJ2-7 | TRBV6-5 | TGTGCCAGCAGTTACTCCGGTGGGAGGGAGTACTTC | CASSYSGGREYF
NA | few | TRBJ2-7 | TRBV27 | TGTGCCAGCAGTTTTGGCCTTCCCTACAATGAGCAGTACTTC | CASSFGLPYNEQYF
TRBD2 | NA | TRBJ2-1 | TRBV29-1 | TGCAGCGTTGGCTGGGACTATTCCAATAGTGAGCAGTTCTTC | CSVGWDYSNSEQFF
NA | few | TRBJ2-1 | TRBV4-1 | TGCGCCAGCAGCCAAGTGGGGCTGAAGAATGAGCAGTTCTTC | CASSQVGLKNEQFF
TRBD2 | few | TRBJ2-3 | TRBV7-8 | TGTGCCAGCAGCTTAGGGACTAGCGGGAGGGCCGAAGATACGCAGTATTTT | CASSLGTSGRAEDTQYF
NA | NA | TRBJ1-5 | TRBV21-1 | TGTGCCAGCATCCCTAGAGGGTCGAGCAATCAGCCCCAGCATTTT | CASIPRGSSNQPQHF
NA | NA | TRBJ2-5 | TRBV4-1 | TGCGCCAGCAGCAATCAGCCAGGGGAGAAAGAGACCCAGTACTTC | CASSNQPGEKETQYF
NA | NA | TRBJ1-4 | TRBV12-3/TRBV12-4 | TGTGCCAGCAGCTCTCGGTACCATGAAAAACTGTTTTTT | CASSSRYHEKLFF
NA | NA | TRBJ2-6 | TRBV5-1 | TGCGCCAGCAGCTTGTCGGAGGCCCAGACCCGGAGATCCCTCTCTGGGGCCAACGTCCTGACTTTC | CASSLSEAQTRRSLSGANVLTF
NA | once | TRBJ2-7 | TRBV6-1 | TGTGCCAGCAGTGAAGACCCAGGGAGTAGGTCCTACGAGCAGTACTTC | CASSEDPGSRSYEQYF
NA | few | TRBJ2-3 | TRBV29-1 | TGCAGCGTTGATAGCAGGGAGCGCACAGATACGCAGTATTTT | CSVDSRERTDTQYF
NA | NA | TRBJ1-5 | TRBV5-1 | TGCGCCAGCAGCCTGAACCGGGACGGATATAGCAATCAGCCCCAGCATTTT | CASSLNRDGYSNQPQHF
NA | NA | TRBJ1-5 | TRBV20-1 | TGCAGTGCAGTAACTGGCCCCTATCAGCCCCAGCATTTT | CSAVTGPYQPQHF
NA | NA | TRBJ2-5 | TRBV6-1 | TGTGCCAGCCTTACATACAGGGCCTCCCAACAGTACTTC | CASLTYRASQQYF
NA | many | TRBJ2-5 | TRBV18 | TGTGCCAGCTCACCCGGACAAGAAGAGACCCAGTACTTC | CASSPGQEETQYF
TRBD1 | NA | TRBJ1-2 | TRBV25-1 | TGTGCCAGCAGTGGCATGGACAGGCTCTATGGCTACACCTTC | CASSGMDRLYGYTF
TRBD1 | NA | TRBJ2-5 | TRBV20-1 | TGCAGTGCTAGGCTGACAGGGGCCCAAGAGACCCAGTACTTC | CSARLTGAQETQYF
NA | NA | TRBJ1-4 | TRBV2 | TGTGCCACCAGCATAGGAGGACTTAATGAAAAACTGTTTTTT | CATSIGGLNEKLFF
TRBD2 | NA | TRBJ2-7 | TRBV7-2 | TGTGCCAGCAGCTTAATCGGGACTAGCGGGAGCTACGAGCAGTACTTC | CASSLIGTSGSYEQYF
NA | few | TRBJ2-3 | TRBV20-1 | TGCAGTGCTAGGGCAACAGGGCCCGATACGCAGTATTTT | CSARATGPDTQYF
NA | NA | TRBJ2-3 | TRBV6-5 | TGTGCCAGCAGTTACTCACCCGCAAATGCAGATACGCAGTATTTT | CASSYSPANADTQYF
NA | NA | TRBJ2-3 | TRBV6-2/TRBV6-3 | TGTGCCAGCAGTTACGACCAGGGTAGCGGCACAGATACGCAGTATTTT | CASSYDQGSGTDTQYF
TRBD2 | NA | TRBJ2-3 | TRBV10-3 | TGTGCCATCAGACCGGGACTAGCGGGAGGGACGCAGTATTTT | CAIRPGLAGGTQYF
TRBD2 | few | TRBJ2-3 | TRBV7-3 | TGTGCCAGCAGCTTAAAACCCCCCGGGGGGGCAAAAAGCACAGATACGCAGTATTTT | CASSLKPPGGAKSTDTQYF
TRBD2 | NA | TRBJ2-3 | TRBV9 | TGTGCCAGCAGCGTAGCGAGCGGGGGGGTGGATACGCAGTATTTT | CASSVASGGVDTQYF
NA | few | TRBJ1-1 | TRBV12-3/TRBV12-4 | TGTGCCAGCAGTTTCTCCGGGTTAAGAGAAGCTTTCTTT | CASSFSGLREAFF
TRBD2 | few | TRBJ2-7 | TRBV12-3/TRBV12-4 | TGTGCCAGCGGCACTAGCGGGGGCCTCCTTTTCTACGAGCAGTACTTC | CASGTSGGLLFYEQYF
TRBD1 | few | TRBJ2-1 | TRBV5-6 | TGTGCCAGCAGCCCCGGGACAGGACCCGACTCTTGGGTTGAGCAGTTCTTC | CASSPGTGPDSWVEQFF
NA | few | TRBJ2-5 | TRBV20-1 | TGCAGTGCTAGACCCGGGGGGCCCACCCTATTCCAAGAGACCCAGTACTTC | CSARPGGPTLFQETQYF
NA | NA | TRBJ2-2 | TRBV20-1 | TGCAGTGCTCGGACTGGGGTGAACACCGGGGAGCTGTTTTTT | CSARTGVNTGELFF
NA | few | TRBJ2-1 | TRBV5-1 | TGCGCCAGCAGCTTGGCGGCGAGGGGGGGCAGCTTTTACAATGAGCAGTTCTTC | CASSLAARGGSFYNEQFF
NA | NA | TRBJ2-7 | TRBV6-5 | TGTGCCAGCAAAGGACATCTTAGAAACGAGCAGTACTTC | CASKGHLRNEQYF
NA | few | TRBJ1-2 | TRBV7-8 | TGTGCCAGCAGCCCGCCTGCCGGCGCTAACTATGGCTACACCTTC | CASSPPAGANYGYTF
TRBD2 | NA | TRBJ2-3 | TRBV6-5 | TGTGCCAGCAGCCCTCGGACTAGCGGGGCCTACACAGATACGCAGTATTTT | CASSPRTSGAYTDTQYF
NA | NA | TRBJ2-5 | TRBV2 | TGTGCCAGCTCGGGCAGGAAACAAGAGACCCGGTACTTC | CASSGRKQETRYF
TRBD2 | NA | TRBJ2-3 | TRBV7-7 | TGTGCCAGCAGCCGAGCGGGAGGGCCTGGAGATACGCAGTATTTT | CASSRAGGPGDTQYF
NA | NA | TRBJ1-5 | TRBV6-2/TRBV6-3 | TGTGCCAGCAACCCGCGGGGGGTGATAAATCAGCCCCAGCATTTT | CASNPRGVINQPQHF
TRBD2 | NA | TRBJ2-1 | TRBV5-1 | TGCGCCAGCAGCTTGGGGGGATGGAAGCGGGAGGTCTCCTACAATGAGCAGTTCTTC | CASSLGGWKREVSYNEQFF
NA | NA | TRBJ2-7 | TRBV4-2 | TGTGCCAGCAGCCAAGATCAAACGGGAAGGGAGCAGTACTTC | CASSQDQTGREQYF
NA | many | TRBJ2-3 | TRBV7-2 | TGTGCCAGCAGCTCCCAGGGGACTAGCACAGATACGCAGTATTTT | CASSSQGTSTDTQYF
TRBD1 | few | TRBJ2-1 | TRBV10-2 | TGCGCCAGCCAGAGACAGGGATACAATGAGCAGTTCTTC | CASQRQGYNEQFF